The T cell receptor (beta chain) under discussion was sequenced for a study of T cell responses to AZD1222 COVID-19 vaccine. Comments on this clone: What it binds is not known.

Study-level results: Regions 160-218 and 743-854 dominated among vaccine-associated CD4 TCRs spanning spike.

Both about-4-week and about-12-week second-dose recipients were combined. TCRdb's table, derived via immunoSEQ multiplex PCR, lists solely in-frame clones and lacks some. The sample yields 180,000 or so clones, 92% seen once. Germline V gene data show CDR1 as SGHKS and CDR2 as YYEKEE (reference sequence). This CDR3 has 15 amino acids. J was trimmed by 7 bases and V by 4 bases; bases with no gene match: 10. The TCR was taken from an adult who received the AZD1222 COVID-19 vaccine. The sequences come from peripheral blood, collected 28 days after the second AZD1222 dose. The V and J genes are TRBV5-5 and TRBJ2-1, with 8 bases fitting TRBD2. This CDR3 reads CASSLTSGPGNEQFF. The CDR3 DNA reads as TGTGCCAGCAGCCTAACTAGCGGCCCGGGTAATGAGCAGTTCTTC.